These 19 T cell receptor beta chains came from one sample sequenced in a study of long-term antiretroviral therapy in people with HIV. The authors ran the immunoSEQ assay, v3.0, at survey level. Measured with immunoSEQ multiplex PCR; TCRdb has only the in-frame clones, and not every one. Of about 14,000 clones in the sample, approximately 80% were seen once. Sample: unsorted PBMCs, taken 0.4 years after starting antiretroviral therapy. These receptors all come from a young man with HIV.

This chain uses TRBV10-2 with TRBJ2-5; 12 positions match TRBD2. Germline assignment: CDR1 WSHSY and CDR2 SAAADI. V shed 6 bases and J 4 bases; nucleotides not matched to a gene: 6. The CDR3 length is 15 residues. This CDR3 is CASRPGLAGSETQYF. Here the CDR3 DNA reads TGCGCCAGCAGACCCGGACTAGCGGGATCAGAGACCCAGTACTTC.

This chain links TRBV5-1 with TRBJ1-2, with 8 bases lining up with TRBD1. The junction had 4 bases not matched to a gene; V was cut back by 0 bases and J by 6 bases. CDR1 SGHRS and CDR2 YFSETQ come from the germline V gene. This CDR3 has 14 residues. This CDR3 is CASSLDRGEDGYTF. CDR3 in DNA: TGCGCCAGCAGCTTGGACAGGGGGGAGGATGGCTACACCTTC.

The J gene is TRBJ1-2, the V gene TRBV28; maybe TRBD1 (5 bases). The germline CDR1 and CDR2 sequences are MDHEN and SYDVKM. The CDR3 sequence is 16 residues long. V lost 1 base and J 4 bases, leaving 16 bases between the germline ends. The CDR3 region is CASSLSFGGRLYGYTF. The CDR3 DNA sequence: TGTGCCAGCAGTTTATCATTTGGGGGACGACTCTATGGCTACACCTTC.

The rearrangement joins TRBV28 to TRBJ1-1; no clear D. The ends were cut back, 8 bases at V and 0 bases at J, with 10 bases in the middle. CDR3 size: 13 residues. CDR1 MDHEN and CDR2 SYDVKM come from the germline V gene. The CDR3 DNA reads as TGTGCCAGCCTAGGGAGAATGAACACTGAAGCTTTCTTT. Translating it yields CASLGRMNTEAFF.

The chain employs TRBV27 and TRBJ1-4; D uncertain. Germline V gives CDR1 MNHEY, CDR2 SMNVEV (reference sequence). This CDR3 contains 13 residues. The ends were cut back, 3 bases at V and 8 bases at J, with 10 bases in the middle. DNA for the CDR3: TGTGCCAGCAGTTTCCGGGGTACAGAAAAACTGTTTTTT. Translating gives CASSFRGTEKLFF.

This chain uses TRBV10-1 with TRBJ2-7, with 11 nucleotides matching TRBD2. The CDR3 runs 13 residues. Unmatched junction bases numbered 5, after V lost 8 bases and J lost 5 bases. Per germline, CDR1 WNHNN and CDR2 SYGVQD (reference sequence). The chain's CDR3 is CASSPSGRNEQYF. In DNA, the CDR3 is TGCGCCAGCTCCCCTAGCGGGAGGAACGAGCAGTACTTC.

The chain has TRBV9 and TRBJ2-7; D remains unclear. CDR1 is SGDLS and CDR2 is YYNGEE in the germline V gene. The CDR3 sequence is 14 residues long. V was pared by 3 bases and J by 1 base, with 11 bases between. The CDR3 coding sequence is TGTGCCAGCAGCGCCACTACTCCGTCCTACGAGCAGTACTTC. Protein sequence: CASSATTPSYEQYF.

This clone appeared once. The chain combines TRBV2 with TRBJ2-5; maybe TRBD1 (6 bases). The CDR3 contains 13 residues. The germline CDR1 and CDR2 sequences are SNHLY and FYNNEI. Trimming removed 5 bases from V and 4 bases from J, with 11 bases in between. The CDR3 sequence: CASSWTVRETQYF. For the CDR3, the DNA is TGTGCCAGCAGTTGGACAGTCCGAGAGACCCAGTACTTC.

V usage is TRBV11-2 and J usage is TRBJ2-1, with D perhaps matching TRBD2 (6 bases). The CDR3 is made up of 14 amino acids. Trimming removed 0 bases from V and 7 bases from J, with 10 bases in between. Looked up from germline, CDR1 is SGHAT and CDR2 is FQNNGV. The CDR3 protein is CASSLEGLANEQFF. The CDR3 DNA sequence: TGTGCCAGCAGCTTAGAGGGACTCGCGAATGAGCAGTTCTTC.

This sequence joins TRBV7-9 and TRBJ1-2; 9 bases are shared with TRBD1. CDR3 length: 14 residues. V lost 1 base to trimming and J lost 5 bases; unmatched junction nucleotides: 2. Per the germline V gene, CDR1 is SEHNR and CDR2 is FQNEAQ (reference sequence). The CDR3 reads CASSLGGTGYGYTF. The CDR3 nucleotides are TGTGCCAGCAGCTTAGGAGGGACAGGGTATGGCTACACCTTC.

The chain has TRBV7-9 and TRBJ2-5; TRBD1 matches 9 bases. The length of the CDR3 is 14 residues. Germline-derived CDR1 and CDR2 are SEHNR and FQNEAQ (reference sequence). Trimming at V came to 5 bases and at J to 4 bases, leaving 5 bases not matched to a gene. CDR3 residues: CASSIRQGGETQYF. The CDR3 DNA reads as TGTGCCAGCAGCATACGACAGGGGGGAGAGACCCAGTACTTC. Supplemented by reference TRBV7-9 and TRBJ2-5, the full variable domain reads DTGVSQNPRHKITKRGQNVTFRCDPISEHNRLYWYRQTLGQGPEFLTYFQNEAQLEKSRLLSDRFSAERPKGSFSTLEIQRTEQGDSAMYLCASSIRQGGETQYFGPGTRLLVL.

J is TRBJ2-7 and V is TRBV5-4, with 8 positions matching TRBD1. Germline-derived CDR1 and CDR2 are SGHNT and YYREEE (reference sequence). The CDR3 runs 14 residues. With 4 bases clipped from V and 1 base from J, the junction kept 4 bases outside the gene matches. The DNA for the CDR3 is TGTGCCAGCAGCCCAACAGGGGGATCCTACGAGCAGTACTTC. Its translation: CASSPTGGSYEQYF.

The rearrangement links TRBV13 to TRBJ2-3; possible D gene TRBD2, 6 bases. Germline CDR1 and CDR2: PRHDT and FYEKMQ (reference sequence). V lost 5 bases and J 3 bases, leaving 24 bases between the germline ends. The CDR3 length is 18 residues. The CDR3 DNA sequence: TGTGCCAGCAGCCGCTCCCTCAATATAGCGGCCGGTACAGATACGCAGTATTTT. This gives the protein CASSRSLNIAAGTDTQYF.

The chain employs TRBV7-3 and TRBJ2-5, with a tentative D call TRBD1 (6 bases). V shed 1 base and J shed 4 bases, with 10 bases lying between them. The CDR3 is 14 residues long. CDR1 is SGHTA and CDR2 is FQGTGA in the germline V gene. DNA of the CDR3: TGTGCCAGCAGCTTAAAAGGCAGGGGAGAGACCCAGTACTTC. It is translated as CASSLKGRGETQYF.

The chain uses TRBV5-1 and TRBJ2-7; D assignment may be TRBD1 or TRBD2 (6 bases each). V gave up 0 bases and J gave up 4 bases, with 17 bases separating them. Germline CDR1 reads SGHRS; CDR2 reads YFSETQ. The CDR3 is 16 amino acids. CDR3 sequence reads: CASSLVNGGRIYEQYF. The CDR3 DNA reads TGCGCCAGCAGCTTGGTAAATGGGGGGCGCATATACGAGCAGTACTTC.

V gene TRBV6-4 combines with J gene TRBJ2-2; TRBD1 matches at 9 bases. The CDR3 runs to 14 residues. Trimming at V came to 5 bases and at J to 5 bases, leaving 3 bases not matched to a gene. Germline values: CDR1 MRHNA, CDR2 SNTAGT. The CDR3 loop reads CASSRDRETGELFF. CDR3 nucleotide sequence: TGTGCCAGCAGTAGGGACAGGGAGACCGGGGAGCTGTTTTTT.

The V call is TRBV7-9, the J call TRBJ2-7; D gene unclear. CDR3 size: 15 residues. Germline CDR1 and CDR2: SEHNR and FQNEAQ (reference sequence). Trimming shortened V by 3 bases and J by 6 bases, and 18 bases separated the two germline ends. The CDR3 sequence: CASSLLAGLSAEQYF. CDR3 coding DNA: TGTGCCAGCAGCTTGTTGGCTGGGCTATCGGCCGAGCAGTACTTC.

V gene TRBV5-1 combines with J gene TRBJ2-3; weak D call: TRBD1 (6 bases). Trimming pared 0 bases from V and 5 bases from J, leaving 13 bases between. The CDR3 is 15 amino acids. In germline, CDR1 is SGHRS, CDR2 YFSETQ. In DNA form, the CDR3 reads TGCGCCAGCAGCTTGGATAGGGGGTGGATAGATACGCAGTATTTT. It yields the protein CASSLDRGWIDTQYF.

The J gene is TRBJ2-1, the V gene TRBV7-2; 7 bases align to TRBD2. The CDR3 loop spans 16 amino acids. Germline V gene data show CDR1 as SGHTA and CDR2 as FQGNSA. J lost 9 bases, V lost 5 bases, and 16 bases had no gene match. CDR3 sequence reads: CASSPRYAAGNSEQFF. The CDR3 DNA sequence: TGTGCCAGCAGCCCCCGGTACGCAGCGGGGAATAGTGAGCAGTTCTTC.